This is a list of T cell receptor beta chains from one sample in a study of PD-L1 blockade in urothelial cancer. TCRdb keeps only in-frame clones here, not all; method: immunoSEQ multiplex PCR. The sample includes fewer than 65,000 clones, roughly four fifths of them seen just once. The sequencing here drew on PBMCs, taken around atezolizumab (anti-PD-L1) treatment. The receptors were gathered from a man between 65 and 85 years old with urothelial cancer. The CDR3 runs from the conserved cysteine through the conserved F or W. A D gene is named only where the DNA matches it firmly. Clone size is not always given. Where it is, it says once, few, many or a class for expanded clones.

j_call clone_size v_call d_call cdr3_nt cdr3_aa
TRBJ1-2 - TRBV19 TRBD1 TGTGCCAGTAGTTCCGTGGACAGGGTGTATGGCTACACCTTC CASSSVDRVYGYTF
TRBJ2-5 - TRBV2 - TGTGCCAGCAGTGAGGGCCGGGGGGCGGAGACCCAGTACTTC CASSEGRGAETQYF
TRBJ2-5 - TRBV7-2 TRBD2 TGTGCCAGCAGCTTAGGACTAGCGGCGGGGGAGACCCAGTACTTC CASSLGLAAGETQYF
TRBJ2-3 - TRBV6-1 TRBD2 TGTGCCAGCAGTGAATCTAGCGGCGGCACAGATACGCAGTATTTT CASSESSGGTDTQYF
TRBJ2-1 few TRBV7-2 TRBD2 TGTGCCAGCAGCTTAGACCTGACTAGCGGGAGATTCAATGAGCAGTTCTTC CASSLDLTSGRFNEQFF
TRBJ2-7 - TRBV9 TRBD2 TGTGCCAGCAGCAAACACCGAGCGGGGAACTCCTACGAGCAGTACTTC CASSKHRAGNSYEQYF
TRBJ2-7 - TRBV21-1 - TGTGCCAGCAGCAAAAAGGGGGGAGGAGAGGCTAGCGGCCGAGTGTGGCAGTACTTC CASSKKGGGEASGRVWQYF
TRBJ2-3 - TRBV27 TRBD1 TGTGCCAGCAGTTTGTCCGGGACAGGGGGCCAAACGTCTACGCAGTATTTT CASSLSGTGGQTSTQYF
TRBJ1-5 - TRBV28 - TGTGCCAGCAGTTTTTATGCGGGGGAAATCAATCAGCCCCAGCATTTT CASSFYAGEINQPQHF
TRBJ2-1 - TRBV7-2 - TGTGCCAGCAGCTTAGCCGGGGGAGAGGCTTATGAGCAGTTCTTC CASSLAGGEAYEQFF
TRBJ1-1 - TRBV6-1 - TGTGCCAGCAGAATGGAGACTGAAGCTTTCTTT CASRMETEAFF
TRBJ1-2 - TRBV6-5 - TGTGCCAGCGGTCGTTTTGAGGGCTACACCTTC CASGRFEGYTF
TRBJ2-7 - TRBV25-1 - TGTGCCAGCAGTGAAACCGAAACAGGATACGAGCAGTACTTC CASSETETGYEQYF
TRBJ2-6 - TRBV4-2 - TGTGCCAGCAGCCAAGAGCCCAGCTCTGGGGCCAACGTCCTGACTTTC CASSQEPSSGANVLTF
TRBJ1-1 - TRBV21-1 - TGTGCCAGCAGCAAACGTATGCCACTAAGGATGAACACTGAAGCTTTCTTT CASSKRMPLRMNTEAFF